The entry that follows covers one T cell receptor (beta chain) sequence. The CDR3 covers 15 residues. Per germline, CDR1 SGHRS and CDR2 YFSETQ. V gave up 0 bases and J gave up 0 bases, with 9 bases separating them. The data were obtained in a study of T cells in Graves' hyperthyroidism and ophthalmopathy. Researchers amplified the TCR beta CDR3 regions from RNA transcripts. During a first-round RT-PCR of the TCR CDR3, the HTBI primer set was used. TCRdb ran MiXCR on the multiplex PCR reads and lists one entry per CDR3 protein. Among approximately 420,000 distinct CDR3 sequences listed, roughly 15% were seen once.

The source material was blood. The V gene is TRBV5-1, the J gene TRBJ2-5; D unclear. The receptor comes from a woman under 30 with Graves' hyperthyroidism. CDR3 nucleotides: TGCGCCAGCAGCTTGGCTCCGACGGACCAAGAGACCCAGTACTTC. Amino acid sequence: CASSLAPTDQETQYF. Based on the CDR3 plus reference TRBV5-1 and TRBJ2-5, the full variable domain is KAGVTQTPRYLIKTRGQQVTLSCSPISGHRSVSWYQQTPGQGLQFLFEYFSETQRNKGNFPGRFSGRQFSNSRSEMNVSTLELGDSALYLCASSLAPTDQETQYFGPGTRLLVL.